What follows are 24 T cell receptor beta chains derived from one specimen sequenced in a study of CD8+ T cells in alopecia areata. RNA was extracted and reverse transcribed into cDNA as the sequencing template. The repertoire was sequenced with immunoSEQ multiplex PCR; TCRdb's copy has only in-frame clones and lacks some. The sample holds about 110,000 clones, 80% to 85% seen once. Stated treatment: oral pan-JAK inhibitor, 5-10 mg twice daily. The material sequenced was CD8+ T cells sorted from blood, taken at week 24, from a patient treated with tofacitinib. The source is a human donor with alopecia areata.

V and J are TRBV7-6 and TRBJ2-7; 7 bases match TRBD2. V was pared by 1 base and J by 9 bases, with 6 bases of the junction left unmatched. CDR1 and CDR2 (germline): SGHVS, FNYEAQ. The length of the CDR3 is 13 residues. In DNA, the CDR3 is TGTGCCAGCAGCTTAGGCGGACTAGACGGGCAGTACTTC. This sequence encodes CASSLGGLDGQYF.

This chain uses TRBV6-6 with TRBJ2-1; TRBD1 matches 10 bases. V lost 6 bases, J lost 5 bases, and 4 bases stayed unmatched. This CDR3 is built from 14 residues. CDR1 and CDR2 from the germline V gene are MNHNY and SVGAGI (reference sequence). CDR3 bases: TGTGCCAGCAGGGGGACAGGGGTGGACAATGAGCAGTTCTTC. Translation gives CASRGTGVDNEQFF.

The chain has TRBV6-1 and TRBJ2-7, with D tentatively TRBD1 (6 bases). The CDR3 is made up of 13 amino acids. Germline values: CDR1 MNHNS, CDR2 SASEGT. The V and J ends lost 8 bases and 0 bases respectively, with 11 bases between them. The CDR3: CASSQDSSYEQYF. DNA for the CDR3: TGTGCCAGCTCACAGGACAGCTCCTACGAGCAGTACTTC.

The genes are TRBV4-3 and TRBJ2-2; unclear D gene. The CDR3 consists of 15 residues. The germline V gene has CDR1 LGHNA and CDR2 YSLEER. V was cut by 0 bases and J by 4 bases, with 9 bases left in between. CDR3 loop: CASSQDSLSTGELFF. CDR3 coding DNA: TGCGCCAGCAGCCAAGATTCCCTGTCCACCGGGGAGCTGTTTTTT.

In its sample, this clone was seen once. V and J are TRBV29-1 and TRBJ1-1, with a tentative D call TRBD1 (6 bases). The V and J ends lost 7 bases and 3 bases respectively, with 15 bases between them. Germline CDR1 is SQVTM and CDR2 is ANQGSEA. The CDR3 extends over 13 amino acids. This CDR3 reads CSAGRGGDTEAFF. DNA of the CDR3: TGCAGCGCCGGCAGGGGAGGCGACACTGAAGCTTTCTTT.

The chain links TRBV5-1 to TRBJ2-1, with 7 positions matching TRBD1. Trimming took 2 bases from V and 5 from J; bases not matched to a gene: 10. CDR1 and CDR2 (germline): SGHRS, YFSETQ. The CDR3 contains 16 residues. This chain's CDR3 is CASSLGERGRDNEQFF. In nucleotides, the CDR3 is TGCGCCAGCAGCTTAGGGGAGAGGGGGCGTGACAATGAGCAGTTCTTC.

This clone came up once. This sequence joins TRBV6-1 and TRBJ2-1, with no clear D. CDR1 is MNHNS and CDR2 is SASEGT in the germline V gene. The CDR3 totals 11 residues. V was pared by 9 bases and J by 5 bases, with 8 bases between. This CDR3 is CASKEDNEQFF. CDR3 bases: TGTGCCAGTAAGGAAGACAATGAGCAGTTCTTC.

The rearrangement joins TRBV29-1 to TRBJ1-2, with 8 bases fitting TRBD1. The CDR3 spans 12 residues. The germline V gene encodes CDR1 SQVTM and CDR2 ANQGSEA. V dropped 6 bases and J dropped 7; count of bases not matched to a gene: 7. The CDR3 nucleotides read TGCAGCGTAGCCGGACAGGGTGGTGGCTACACCTTC. Protein: CSVAGQGGGYTF.

This clone showed up just a few times. V is TRBV27 and J is TRBJ2-6; 7 bases line up with TRBD2. CDR1 and CDR2 (germline): MNHEY, SMNVEV (reference sequence). V was pared by 2 bases and J by 3 bases, with 4 bases of the junction left unmatched. This CDR3 region has 16 residues. CDR3 residues: CASSLVGGVGANVLTF. The CDR3, as DNA: TGTGCCAGCAGTTTAGTGGGGGGGGTTGGGGCCAACGTCCTGACTTTC.

This clone was recorded a few times. The chain uses TRBV7-9 and TRBJ2-2, with a possible D match to TRBD2 (5 bases). The CDR3 has 16 residues. Trimming took off 7 bases at V and 3 bases at J, with 18 bases between the two ends. Germline V CDR1 and CDR2: SEHNR, FQNEAQ (reference sequence). CDR3 residues: CASTARGGIDTGELFF. The CDR3 region has the DNA TGTGCCAGCACCGCGAGAGGAGGAATCGACACCGGGGAGCTGTTTTTT.

The chain recombines TRBV11-2 with TRBJ2-4; no reliable D call. Germline loops: CDR1 SGHAT, CDR2 FQNNGV. The CDR3 runs to 12 residues. The V end lost 5 bases, the J end lost 1 base, and 3 bases lay between the germline ends. The DNA of the CDR3 is TGTGCCAGCAGCCTCGCCAAAAACATTCAGTACTTC. Translating gives CASSLAKNIQYF. The complete variable domain, with remaining parts taken from reference TRBV11-2 and TRBJ2-4, reads EAGVAQSPRYKIIEKRQSVAFWCNPISGHATLYWYQQILGQGPKLLIQFQNNGVVDDSQLPKDRFSAERLKGVDSTLKIQPAKLEDSAVYLCASSLAKNIQYFGAGTRLSVL.

This chain joins TRBV25-1 and TRBJ1-1, with D uncertain. V lost 3 bases and J 4 bases, leaving 6 bases between the germline ends. Germline V lookup: CDR1 MGHDK, CDR2 SYGVNS. This CDR3 has 12 amino acids. For the CDR3, the DNA is TGTGCCAGCAGTGATTATAGCACTGAAGCTTTCTTT. Translated: CASSDYSTEAFF.

The J gene is TRBJ2-7, the V gene TRBV5-6, with unresolved D. The CDR3 length is 14 residues. Trimming took off 0 bases at V and 2 bases at J, with 9 bases between the two ends. The germline CDR1 and CDR2 sequences are SGHDT and YYEEEE. The CDR3 here is CASSLGDTPYEQYF. In nucleotides, the CDR3 is TGTGCCAGCAGCTTGGGAGACACCCCCTACGAGCAGTACTTC. The entire variable domain, with the rest obtained from reference TRBV5-6 and TRBJ2-7, is as follows: DAGVTQSPTHLIKTRGQQVTLRCSPKSGHDTVSWYQQALGQGPQFIFQYYEEEERQRGNFPDRFSGHQFPNYSSELNVNALLLGDSALYLCASSLGDTPYEQYFGPGTRLTVT.

The chain has TRBV2 and TRBJ2-1; 8 nucleotides agree with TRBD1. The trim removed 6 bases at V and 4 bases at J, leaving 8 bases unmatched. CDR1 and CDR2 from the germline V gene are SNHLY and FYNNEI. The CDR3 runs to 15 residues. CDR3 sequence (DNA): TGTGCCAGCAGCCTCACAGGGGGTATTTACAATGAGCAGTTCTTC. Protein: CASSLTGGIYNEQFF. The full variable domain, its missing parts supplied by reference TRBV2 and TRBJ2-1, is EPEVTQTPSHQVTQMGQEVILRCVPISNHLYFYWYRQILGQKVEFLVSFYNNEISEKSEIFDDQFSVERPDGSNFTLKIRSTKLEDSAMYFCASSLTGGIYNEQFFGPGTRLTVL.

The rearrangement links TRBV29-1 to TRBJ1-2, with 9 bases that match TRBD1. This CDR3 contains 12 residues. V gave up 4 bases and J gave up 4 bases; unmatched junction bases: 1. Germline V lookup: CDR1 SQVTM, CDR2 ANQGSEA. CDR3 region: CSVVTGGYGYTF. In DNA, the CDR3 is TGCAGCGTTGTGACAGGGGGCTATGGCTACACCTTC.

This chain links TRBV30 with TRBJ2-7; D is ambiguous. The CDR3 extends over 13 amino acids. Germline assignment: CDR1 GTSNPN and CDR2 SVGIG (reference sequence). With 0 bases removed from V and 2 bases from J, the gap between germline ends came to 8 bases. In nucleotides, the CDR3 is TGTGCCTGGAGTGTAGGCGATACCTACGAGCAGTACTTC. It codes for CAWSVGDTYEQYF. Using reference TRBV30 and TRBJ2-7 for the parts outside the CDR3, the full variable domain is SQTIHQWPATLVQPVGSPLSLECTVEGTSNPNLYWYRQAAGRGLQLLFYSVGIGQISSEVPQNLSASRPQDRQFILSSKKLLLSDSGFYLCAWSVGDTYEQYFGPGTRLTVT.

The CDR3 sequence: CASSFSGVTDTQYF. The CDR3 nucleotides read TGTGCCAGCAGTTTCTCGGGTGTCACAGATACGCAGTATTTT. The rearrangement links TRBV6-6 to TRBJ2-3; D unclear. There are 14 residues in the CDR3. With 4 bases removed from V and 2 bases from J, the gap between germline ends came to 10 bases. CDR1 is MNHNY, CDR2 SVGAGI, per germline (reference sequence).

CDR3 sequence reads: CASSPQPQKQGALVDTQYF. The CDR3 coding sequence is TGTGCCAGCAGCCCTCAGCCCCAAAAGCAGGGGGCCCTCGTGGATACGCAGTATTTT. The gene calls are TRBV2 and TRBJ2-3; 8 bases agree with TRBD1. CDR1 is SNHLY, CDR2 FYNNEI, per germline. Trimming at V came to 6 bases and at J to 6 bases, leaving 23 bases not matched to a gene. CDR3 length: 19 residues. Full variable domain (rest looked up from reference TRBV2 and TRBJ2-3): EPEVTQTPSHQVTQMGQEVILRCVPISNHLYFYWYRQILGQKVEFLVSFYNNEISEKSEIFDDQFSVERPDGSNFTLKIRSTKLEDSAMYFCASSPQPQKQGALVDTQYFGPGTRLTVL.

This clone was observed a few times. J is TRBJ2-3 and V is TRBV5-1; tentative D call: TRBD1 (6 bases). V was shortened by 1 base and J by 3 bases, with 15 bases between the two germline ends. This CDR3 is built from 16 residues. Germline-derived CDR1 and CDR2 are SGHRS and YFSETQ. DNA of the CDR3: TGCGCCAGCAGCTTGAGCCAGGGGAGCAGTACAGATACGCAGTATTTT. Its translation is CASSLSQGSSTDTQYF. Filled out from reference TRBV5-1 and TRBJ2-3, the complete variable domain reads KAGVTQTPRYLIKTRGQQVTLSCSPISGHRSVSWYQQTPGQGLQFLFEYFSETQRNKGNFPGRFSGRQFSNSRSEMNVSTLELGDSALYLCASSLSQGSSTDTQYFGPGTRLTVL.

V usage is TRBV9 and J usage is TRBJ1-1; D call uncertain. The V end lost 4 bases, the J end lost 0 bases, and 13 bases lay between the germline ends. This CDR3 spans 15 amino acids. The V gene's germline CDR1 is SGDLS and CDR2 YYNGEE. The CDR3 sequence: CASSPRSFMNTEAFF. CDR3 bases: TGTGCCAGCAGCCCCCGAAGCTTCATGAACACTGAAGCTTTCTTT.

As concerns this clone: This same CDR3 is encoded by further DNA sequences in the sample. The V call is TRBV4-3, the J call TRBJ2-1, with 10 nucleotides matching TRBD1. Unmatched junction bases numbered 1, after V lost 1 base and J lost 4 bases. The CDR3 is made up of 15 amino acids. Germline CDR1 and CDR2: LGHNA and YSLEER. The chain's CDR3 is CASSQGTGGYNEQFF. The CDR3 DNA is TGCGCCAGCAGCCAAGGGACAGGGGGATACAATGAGCAGTTCTTC.

In nucleotides, the CDR3 is TGTGCCAGTAGTATACTGGATTCGGGCACTGAAGCTTTCTTT. This encodes CASSILDSGTEAFF. The chain combines TRBV19 with TRBJ1-1; D remains ambiguous. Between the trimmed V and J ends, which lost 2 bases and 4 bases, there was a span of 11 bases. This CDR3 is built from 14 residues. CDR1 is LNHDA, CDR2 SQIVND, per germline (reference sequence).

The chain joins TRBV4-1 to TRBJ1-3; no definite D call. Germline CDR1 reads MGHRA; CDR2 reads YSYEKL. This CDR3 spans 14 amino acids. V lost 0 bases and J 7 bases, leaving 10 bases between the germline ends. DNA for the CDR3: TGCGCCAGCAGCCAAGATATGGCCGTCAACACCATATATTTT. It specifies CASSQDMAVNTIYF.

The chain couples TRBV7-2 to TRBJ2-5, with 8 nucleotides matching TRBD2. V gave up 4 bases and J gave up 2 bases; unmatched junction bases: 6. The CDR3 totals 15 residues. Germline V CDR1 and CDR2: SGHTA, FQGNSA. The CDR3 sequence is CASSYSSGLQETQYF. The CDR3 DNA follows: TGTGCCAGCAGCTATTCTAGCGGGCTTCAAGAGACCCAGTACTTC.